The entry that follows covers one T cell receptor beta chain sequence. These data originate in a study of blood T cell repertoires in COVID-19. Only in-frame clones appear in the TCRdb table, and some are missing; sequencing was by immunoSEQ multiplex PCR. Of under 200,000 clones in the sample, 70% to 90% were seen once. Germline V CDR1 and CDR2: LNHDA, SQIVND (reference sequence). V shed 11 bases and J shed 4 bases, with 14 bases lying between them. The length of the CDR3 is 13 residues. Sequenced sample: peripheral blood. The chain recombines TRBV19 with TRBJ1-4, with D perhaps matching TRBD1 (6 bases). The TCR sequence derives from an elderly woman with acute or convalescent COVID-19. CDR3 nucleotides: TGTGCCTCCCAAGGGACACGTAATGAAAAACTGTTTTTT. It is translated as CASQGTRNEKLFF.